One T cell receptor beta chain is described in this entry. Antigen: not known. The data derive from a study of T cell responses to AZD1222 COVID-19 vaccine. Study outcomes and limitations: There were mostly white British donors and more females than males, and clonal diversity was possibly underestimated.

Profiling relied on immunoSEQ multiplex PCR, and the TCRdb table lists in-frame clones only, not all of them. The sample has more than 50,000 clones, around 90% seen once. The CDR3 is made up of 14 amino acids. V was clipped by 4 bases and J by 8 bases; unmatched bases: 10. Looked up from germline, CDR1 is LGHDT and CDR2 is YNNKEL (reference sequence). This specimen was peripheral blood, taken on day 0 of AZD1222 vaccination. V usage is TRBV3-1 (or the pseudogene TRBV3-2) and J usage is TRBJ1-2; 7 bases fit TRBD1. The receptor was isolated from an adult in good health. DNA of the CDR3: TGTGCCAGCAGCCCCCAGGAAGGGGGCGTCGGCTACACCTTC. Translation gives CASSPQEGGVGYTF.